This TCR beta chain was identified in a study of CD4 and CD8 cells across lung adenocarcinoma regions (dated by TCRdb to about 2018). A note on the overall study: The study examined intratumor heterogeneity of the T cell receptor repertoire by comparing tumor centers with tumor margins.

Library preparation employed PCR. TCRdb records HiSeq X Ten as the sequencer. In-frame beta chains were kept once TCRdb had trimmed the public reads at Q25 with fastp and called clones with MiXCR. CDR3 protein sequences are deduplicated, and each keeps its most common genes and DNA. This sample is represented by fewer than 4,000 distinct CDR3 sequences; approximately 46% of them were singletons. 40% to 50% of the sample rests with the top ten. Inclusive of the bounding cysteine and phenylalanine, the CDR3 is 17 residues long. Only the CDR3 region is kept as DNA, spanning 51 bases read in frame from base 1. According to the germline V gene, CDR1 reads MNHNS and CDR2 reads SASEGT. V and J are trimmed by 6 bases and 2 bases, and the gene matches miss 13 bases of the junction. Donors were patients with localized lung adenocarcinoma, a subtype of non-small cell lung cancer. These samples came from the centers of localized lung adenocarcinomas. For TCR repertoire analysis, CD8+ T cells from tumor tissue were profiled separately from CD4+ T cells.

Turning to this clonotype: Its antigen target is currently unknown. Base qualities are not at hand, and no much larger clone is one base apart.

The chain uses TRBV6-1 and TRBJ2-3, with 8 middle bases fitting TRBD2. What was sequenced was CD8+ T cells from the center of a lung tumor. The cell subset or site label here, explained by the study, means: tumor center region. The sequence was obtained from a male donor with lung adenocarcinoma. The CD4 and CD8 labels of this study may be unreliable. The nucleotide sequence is TGTGCCAGCAGGACGGGACTAGGGTGGGACTACACAGATACGCAGTATTTT. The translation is CASRTGLGWDYTDTQYF.